A selection of T cell receptor beta chains follows, all from one sample in a study of breast tumors, draining lymph nodes, adjacent tissues. Each CDR3 protein gets one entry after TCRdb re-called the multiplex PCR reads with MiXCR. Here the sample spans 20,000 to 25,000 distinct CDR3 sequences, 58% being singletons. The sequenced sample was breast tumor tissue. These receptors were obtained from a female donor with breast cancer. Some clones in this sample may be carry-over from other donors' samples. Each CDR3 is given with its conserved first and last residue. The order of the fields is V gene, J gene, clone size, D gene, CDR3 DNA, CDR3 protein. The D gene is left open where the match is weak. Expanded clones are given a class, and other clones once, few, many or no size at all.

v_call: TRBV15; j_call: TRBJ1-6; clone_size: once; d_call: -; cdr3_nt: TGTGCCACCAGCGGCAGCTCCTATAATTCACCCCTCCACTTT; cdr3_aa: CATSGSSYNSPLHF
v_call: TRBV10-3; j_call: TRBJ2-7; clone_size: -; d_call: -; cdr3_nt: TGTGCCATCAGTGAGCTGGGGTTCGGCGAGCAGTACTTC; cdr3_aa: CAISELGFGEQYF
v_call: TRBV2; j_call: TRBJ2-2; clone_size: many; d_call: TRBD2; cdr3_nt: TGTGCCAGCAGTGAGGCTAGCGGGGGGGCCCGGACCGGGGAGCTGTTTTTT; cdr3_aa: CASSEASGGARTGELFF
v_call: TRBV9; j_call: TRBJ2-1; clone_size: few; d_call: -; cdr3_nt: TGTGCCAGCAGCCCAAGAGGGGTAGGGGGGGGTGAGCCGTTCTTC; cdr3_aa: CASSPRGVGGGEPFF
v_call: TRBV4-1; j_call: TRBJ1-3; clone_size: -; d_call: -; cdr3_nt: TGCGCCAGCAGCCAAGTTAGGGGCTACCGGGACCCAATACGGGAGACCATATATTTT; cdr3_aa: CASSQVRGYRDPIRETIYF
v_call: TRBV28; j_call: TRBJ1-5; clone_size: -; d_call: TRBD1; cdr3_nt: TGTGCCAGCAGTTCGGGACAGGGGAACGACCAGCCCCAGCATTTT; cdr3_aa: CASSSGQGNDQPQHF
v_call: TRBV6-5; j_call: TRBJ1-6; clone_size: once; d_call: -; cdr3_nt: TGTGCCAGCAGTTACTCGATGGATACACCCCTCCACTTT; cdr3_aa: CASSYSMDTPLHF
v_call: TRBV7-9; j_call: TRBJ1-2; clone_size: -; d_call: TRBD1; cdr3_nt: TGTGCCAGCAGCGAGGGGACAGGGGGCACTGGCTACACCTTC; cdr3_aa: CASSEGTGGTGYTF
v_call: TRBV27; j_call: TRBJ2-5; clone_size: few; d_call: -; cdr3_nt: TGTGCCAGCAGTTCGGGGACCATACCCCGAGAGACCCAGTACTTC; cdr3_aa: CASSSGTIPRETQYF
v_call: TRBV20-1; j_call: TRBJ1-2; clone_size: -; d_call: -; cdr3_nt: TGCAGTGGGGGGATTAACTATGGCTACACCTTC; cdr3_aa: CSGGINYGYTF
v_call: TRBV7-8; j_call: TRBJ2-7; clone_size: -; d_call: -; cdr3_nt: TGTGCCAGCAGCCCCCCGGCCGCGGGAAGCTACGAGCAGTACTTC; cdr3_aa: CASSPPAAGSYEQYF
v_call: TRBV2; j_call: TRBJ2-2; clone_size: -; d_call: -; cdr3_nt: TGTGCCAGCAATACATTACAGAGAATCGGGGAGCCGTTTTTT; cdr3_aa: CASNTLQRIGEPFF
v_call: TRBV7-6; j_call: TRBJ1-2; clone_size: -; d_call: -; cdr3_nt: TGTGCCAGCAGCTTAGATCCCGGATCATATGGCTACACCTTC; cdr3_aa: CASSLDPGSYGYTF
v_call: TRBV2; j_call: TRBJ2-4; clone_size: -; d_call: -; cdr3_nt: TGTGCCAGCATTTCCGTCACCAAAAACATTCAGTACTTC; cdr3_aa: CASISVTKNIQYF
v_call: TRBV2; j_call: TRBJ2-3; clone_size: -; d_call: TRBD2; cdr3_nt: TGTGCCAGCAGTCCGGGACTAGCGGGAGGGCCGGGAACAGATACGCAGTATTTT; cdr3_aa: CASSPGLAGGPGTDTQYF
v_call: TRBV11-2; j_call: TRBJ1-1; clone_size: few; d_call: -; cdr3_nt: TGTGCCAGCAGCCGCCTGGGAGGGAACACTGAAGCTTTCTTT; cdr3_aa: CASSRLGGNTEAFF
v_call: TRBV4-1; j_call: TRBJ2-3; clone_size: medium-sized; d_call: TRBD2; cdr3_nt: TGCGCCAGCAGCCAAGTAGCGGGAGCAGGCGATACGCAGTATTTT; cdr3_aa: CASSQVAGAGDTQYF
v_call: TRBV24-1; j_call: TRBJ1-5; clone_size: many; d_call: TRBD1; cdr3_nt: TGTGCCACCAGTGATTCCGGACAGGGGGCCTCCTGGAATCAGCCCCAGCATTTT; cdr3_aa: CATSDSGQGASWNQPQHF
v_call: TRBV7-9; j_call: TRBJ2-7; clone_size: once; d_call: TRBD2; cdr3_nt: TGTGCCAGCAGCCTGTTACCGGGACTAGCGGGATTTCTTGACGAGCAGTACTTC; cdr3_aa: CASSLLPGLAGFLDEQYF
v_call: TRBV14; j_call: TRBJ2-1; clone_size: -; d_call: -; cdr3_nt: TGTGCCAGCAGCCAAGGGAATCGGGAGATAAGCGAACCGTTCTTC; cdr3_aa: CASSQGNREISEPFF
v_call: TRBV20-1; j_call: TRBJ2-3; clone_size: -; d_call: -; cdr3_nt: TGCAGTGCTATGGGCTACCCTGGTACAGATACGCAGTATTTT; cdr3_aa: CSAMGYPGTDTQYF
v_call: TRBV28; j_call: TRBJ1-1; clone_size: -; d_call: -; cdr3_nt: TGTGCCAGCAGTCGCAGGTGGGGCACTGAAGCTTTCTTT; cdr3_aa: CASSRRWGTEAFF
v_call: TRBV20-1; j_call: TRBJ2-3; clone_size: -; d_call: -; cdr3_nt: TGCAGTGCTGACTCCCGGACGCTTAGCACAGATACGCAGTATTTT; cdr3_aa: CSADSRTLSTDTQYF
v_call: TRBV20-1; j_call: TRBJ1-4; clone_size: -; d_call: -; cdr3_nt: TGCAGTGCTAGAGGGACACCGGCGGGCGAAAAACCGTTTTTT; cdr3_aa: CSARGTPAGEKPFF
v_call: TRBV11-2; j_call: TRBJ2-7; clone_size: once; d_call: TRBD2; cdr3_nt: TGTGCCAGCAGCCCCACGGGACTAGCGGTCGAGCAGTACTTC; cdr3_aa: CASSPTGLAVEQYF
v_call: TRBV7-3; j_call: TRBJ2-3; clone_size: -; d_call: TRBD1; cdr3_nt: TGTGCCAGCAGCCTCCGGGACAGGGTTACAGATACGCAGTATTTT; cdr3_aa: CASSLRDRVTDTQYF
v_call: TRBV20-1; j_call: TRBJ2-3; clone_size: -; d_call: TRBD2; cdr3_nt: TGCAGTGCTGAGCTAGCGGGAGAGGCTGATACGCAGTATTTT; cdr3_aa: CSAELAGEADTQYF
v_call: TRBV6-1; j_call: TRBJ1-1; clone_size: many; d_call: TRBD1; cdr3_nt: TGTGCCAGCATACCCCTTTTAACAGGGGCAAACACTGAAGCTTTCTTT; cdr3_aa: CASIPLLTGANTEAFF
v_call: TRBV7-8; j_call: TRBJ1-2; clone_size: few; d_call: -; cdr3_nt: TGTGCCAGCAGCTTGTTCCGGGACGACTATGGCTACACCTTC; cdr3_aa: CASSLFRDDYGYTF
v_call: TRBV4-2; j_call: TRBJ2-1; clone_size: many; d_call: -; cdr3_nt: TGTGCCAGCAGTCAAGGGGGGGCCACTGGCTCCTACAATGAGCAGTTCTTC; cdr3_aa: CASSQGGATGSYNEQFF
v_call: TRBV2; j_call: TRBJ1-4; clone_size: -; d_call: -; cdr3_nt: TGTGCCAGCACTTGGGGACATAGTAATGAAAAACTGTTTTTT; cdr3_aa: CASTWGHSNEKLFF
v_call: TRBV3-1; j_call: TRBJ1-6; clone_size: many; d_call: TRBD1; cdr3_nt: TGTGCCAGCAGCTGGGACAGCACTAATTCACCCCTCCACTTT; cdr3_aa: CASSWDSTNSPLHF
v_call: TRBV2; j_call: TRBJ1-5; clone_size: -; d_call: -; cdr3_nt: TGTGCCAGTGGACAGTCCTTTAGCATGGCCCAGCATTTT; cdr3_aa: CASGQSFSMAQHF
v_call: TRBV12-3/TRBV12-4; j_call: TRBJ1-1; clone_size: many; d_call: -; cdr3_nt: TGTGCCAGCAGAATTTGGGGGTCTGAAGCTTTCTTT; cdr3_aa: CASRIWGSEAFF
v_call: TRBV4-2; j_call: TRBJ2-2; clone_size: many; d_call: TRBD2; cdr3_nt: TGTGCCAGCAGCCAAGAAACAGCGGGGGGCTCGAACACCGGGGAGCTGTTTTTT; cdr3_aa: CASSQETAGGSNTGELFF
v_call: TRBV20-1; j_call: TRBJ2-1; clone_size: medium-sized; d_call: TRBD2; cdr3_nt: TGCAGTGCTCTAGAACTAGCGGGAGGTCTCGATGAGCAGTTCTTC; cdr3_aa: CSALELAGGLDEQFF
v_call: TRBV6-1; j_call: TRBJ2-2; clone_size: -; d_call: TRBD1; cdr3_nt: TGTGCCAGCAGTCCCGGGACAGGGGTAAACACCGGGGAGCTGTTTTTT; cdr3_aa: CASSPGTGVNTGELFF
v_call: TRBV11-2; j_call: TRBJ2-1; clone_size: many; d_call: TRBD2; cdr3_nt: TGTGCCAGCAGCTTACTAGCGGGAGTTTCTGAGCAGTTCTTC; cdr3_aa: CASSLLAGVSEQFF
v_call: TRBV19; j_call: TRBJ1-5; clone_size: -; d_call: -; cdr3_nt: TGTGCCAGTAGTACTCAGGGAGGTCAGCCCCAGCATTTT; cdr3_aa: CASSTQGGQPQHF
v_call: TRBV27; j_call: TRBJ1-2; clone_size: many; d_call: -; cdr3_nt: TGTGCCAGCAGGAACTTTGCTGGGACCGGGGGCTACACCTTC; cdr3_aa: CASRNFAGTGGYTF
v_call: TRBV7-9; j_call: TRBJ1-6; clone_size: once; d_call: -; cdr3_nt: TGTGCCAGCAGCTTAGGGACGGCCAATTCACCCCTCCACTTT; cdr3_aa: CASSLGTANSPLHF
v_call: TRBV20-1; j_call: TRBJ2-6; clone_size: -; d_call: TRBD1; cdr3_nt: TGCAGTGCGCTCCGGGACAGGGTTTCCTCTAGCGTCCTGACTTTC; cdr3_aa: CSALRDRVSSSVLTF
v_call: TRBV20-1; j_call: TRBJ1-5; clone_size: -; d_call: -; cdr3_nt: TGCAGTGCTAATCCAATTGGAGGGGCAGGTCAGCCCCAGCATTTT; cdr3_aa: CSANPIGGAGQPQHF
v_call: TRBV2; j_call: TRBJ1-4; clone_size: -; d_call: -; cdr3_nt: TGTGCCAGCAGTGTCCGAGTAGAAAAACTGTTTTTT; cdr3_aa: CASSVRVEKLFF
v_call: TRBV19; j_call: TRBJ2-3; clone_size: medium-sized; d_call: TRBD1; cdr3_nt: TGTGCCAGTAGTGGGACAGGAGCTAGCACAGATACGCAGTATTTT; cdr3_aa: CASSGTGASTDTQYF
v_call: TRBV12-3/TRBV12-4; j_call: TRBJ2-1; clone_size: once; d_call: TRBD1; cdr3_nt: TGTGCCAGCGGGACAGCGTACAATGAGCAGTTCTTC; cdr3_aa: CASGTAYNEQFF
v_call: TRBV4-1; j_call: TRBJ1-2; clone_size: medium-sized; d_call: TRBD1; cdr3_nt: TGCGCCAGCAGCCAAGTAGCGGGACAGGGGGTCACCTTC; cdr3_aa: CASSQVAGQGVTF
v_call: TRBV4-1; j_call: TRBJ2-3; clone_size: -; d_call: -; cdr3_nt: TGCGCCAGCAGCCATAGCACAGATACGCAGTATTTT; cdr3_aa: CASSHSTDTQYF
v_call: TRBV20-1; j_call: TRBJ2-7; clone_size: -; d_call: -; cdr3_nt: TGCAGTGCTAGGGTAAGGGCATCCTACGAGCAGTACTTC; cdr3_aa: CSARVRASYEQYF
v_call: TRBV2; j_call: TRBJ2-7; clone_size: medium-sized; d_call: TRBD2; cdr3_nt: TGTGCCAGCAGTGATTTAGCGGGAGGGGAGCAGTACTTC; cdr3_aa: CASSDLAGGEQYF
v_call: TRBV5-8; j_call: TRBJ2-7; clone_size: -; d_call: TRBD2; cdr3_nt: TGTGCCAGCACCAATCTAGCGGGAGGTGTCTACGAGCAGTACTTC; cdr3_aa: CASTNLAGGVYEQYF
v_call: TRBV29-1; j_call: TRBJ2-5; clone_size: -; d_call: -; cdr3_nt: TGCAGCGTTCCGGAGACCTTGTACCAAGAGACCCAGTACTTC; cdr3_aa: CSVPETLYQETQYF